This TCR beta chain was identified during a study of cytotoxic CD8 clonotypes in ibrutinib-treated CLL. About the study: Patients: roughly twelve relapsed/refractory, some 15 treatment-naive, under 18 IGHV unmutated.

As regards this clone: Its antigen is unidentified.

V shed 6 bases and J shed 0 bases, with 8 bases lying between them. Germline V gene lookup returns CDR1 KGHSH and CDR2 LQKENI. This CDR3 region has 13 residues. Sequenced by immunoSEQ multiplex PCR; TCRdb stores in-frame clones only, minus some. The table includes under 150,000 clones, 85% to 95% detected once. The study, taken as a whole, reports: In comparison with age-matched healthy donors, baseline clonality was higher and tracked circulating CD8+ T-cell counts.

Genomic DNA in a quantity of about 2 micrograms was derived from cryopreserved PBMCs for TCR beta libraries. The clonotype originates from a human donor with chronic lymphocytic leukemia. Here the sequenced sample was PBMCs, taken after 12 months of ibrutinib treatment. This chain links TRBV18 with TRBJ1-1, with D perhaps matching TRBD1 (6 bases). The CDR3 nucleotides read TGTGCCAGCTCGGACAGCCTGAACACTGAAGCTTTCTTT. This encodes CASSDSLNTEAFF.